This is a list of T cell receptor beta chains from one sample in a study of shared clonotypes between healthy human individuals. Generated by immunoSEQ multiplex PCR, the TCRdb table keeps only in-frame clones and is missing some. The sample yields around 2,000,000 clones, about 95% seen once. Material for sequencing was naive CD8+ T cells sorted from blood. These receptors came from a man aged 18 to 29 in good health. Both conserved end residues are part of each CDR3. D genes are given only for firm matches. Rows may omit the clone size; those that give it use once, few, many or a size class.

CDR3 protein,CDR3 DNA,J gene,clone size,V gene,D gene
CAISDLAGGRADTQYF,TGTGCCATCAGTGACTTAGCGGGGGGGAGGGCAGATACGCAGTATTTT,TRBJ2-3,-,TRBV10-3,TRBD2
CASSLGGQGAGEQYF,TGTGCCAGCAGCTTAGGGGGACAGGGGGCAGGGGAGCAGTACTTC,TRBJ2-7,-,TRBV7-9,TRBD1
CASSLAGEIQETQYF,TGTGCCAGCAGTTTAGCGGGGGAGATTCAAGAGACCCAGTACTTC,TRBJ2-5,-,TRBV27,TRBD2
CASSERLGPGELFF,TGTGCCAGCAGTGAAAGGTTGGGTCCCGGGGAGCTGTTTTTT,TRBJ2-2,-,TRBV6-1,-
CASSYGEMSYEQYF,TGTGCCAGCAGTTACGGGGAGATGAGCTACGAGCAGTACTTC,TRBJ2-7,-,TRBV28,-
CASSRAGEETQYF,TGTGCCAGCAGCCGGGCAGGGGAAGAGACCCAGTACTTC,TRBJ2-5,-,TRBV7-9,-
CASSGLGGNQPQHF,TGTGCCAGCAGCGGTCTGGGGGGCAATCAGCCCCAGCATTTT,TRBJ1-5,-,TRBV5-6,-
CASSLGLDNEQYF,TGTGCCAGCAGCTTAGGGCTAGACAACGAGCAGTACTTC,TRBJ2-7,-,TRBV13,-
CSVAQGYEQYF,TGCAGCGTTGCCCAGGGCTACGAGCAGTACTTC,TRBJ2-7,-,TRBV29-1,-
CASSLSVAGASYEQYF,TGTGCCAGCAGTTTATCGGTAGCGGGGGCCTCCTACGAGCAGTACTTC,TRBJ2-7,-,TRBV27,TRBD2
CASSQYTGGELFF,TGCGCCAGCAGCCAATATACCGGCGGGGAGCTGTTTTTT,TRBJ2-2,-,TRBV4-3,-
CASSLSDNEQFF,TGTGCCAGCAGCTTGTCCGACAATGAGCAGTTCTTC,TRBJ2-1,few,TRBV5-6,-
CASSLTGSYEQYF,TGTGCCAGCAGTTTAACAGGCTCCTACGAGCAGTACTTC,TRBJ2-7,-,TRBV27,-
CASSLALAGTYEQFF,TGCGCCAGCAGCTTGGCACTAGCGGGGACTTATGAGCAGTTCTTC,TRBJ2-1,-,TRBV5-1,TRBD2
CASSPGTGTGVGEQYF,TGTGCCAGCAGCCCGGGGACCGGGACAGGGGTGGGTGAGCAGTACTTC,TRBJ2-7,-,TRBV9,TRBD1
CASRTANTDTQYF,TGCGCCAGTCGGACAGCCAACACAGATACGCAGTATTTT,TRBJ2-3,-,TRBV4-1,-
CASSPYRVGEQYF,TGTGCCAGCAGTCCCTACAGGGTCGGTGAGCAGTACTTC,TRBJ2-7,-,TRBV28,-
CASSLPGSTDTQYF,TGTGCCAGCAGCTTGCCCGGGAGCACAGATACGCAGTATTTT,TRBJ2-3,-,TRBV5-4,-
CASSLETGAHYEQYF,TGTGCCAGCAGCCTAGAGACAGGGGCCCACTACGAGCAGTACTTC,TRBJ2-7,-,TRBV13,TRBD1
CASSVRDTDYEQYF,TGTGCCAGCAGCGTCCGGGACACCGACTACGAGCAGTACTTC,TRBJ2-7,-,TRBV9,-
CAWSLWATSFEQYF,TGTGCCTGGAGTCTGTGGGCGACCTCGTTCGAGCAGTACTTC,TRBJ2-7,-,TRBV30,-
CASSSGSADTQYF,TGTGCCAGCAGCTCGGGTTCAGCAGATACGCAGTATTTT,TRBJ2-3,-,TRBV7-3,-
CTSSQPWVAGGRRDTQYF,TGCACCAGCAGCCAACCCTGGGTAGCGGGGGGGCGGCGAGATACGCAGTATTTT,TRBJ2-3,-,TRBV1,-
CASNDPGTDDGYGYTF,TGTGCCAGCAACGATCCCGGGACCGATGACGGGTATGGCTACACCTTC,TRBJ1-2,-,TRBV11-2,-
CASRLGDEGSTNEKLFF,TGCGCCAGCAGGCTCGGGGACGAAGGATCAACTAATGAAAAACTGTTTTTT,TRBJ1-4,-,TRBV10-1,-
CASSVGPSSYEQYF,TGTGCCAGCAGCGTGGGCCCTAGCTCCTACGAGCAGTACTTC,TRBJ2-7,-,TRBV9,-
CASRQATGTEAFF,TGTGCCAGCAGACAGGCCACGGGCACTGAAGCTTTCTTT,TRBJ1-1,-,TRBV6-1,-
CASTLTDREGTGELFF,TGCGCCAGCACCCTAACGGACAGGGAGGGCACCGGGGAGCTGTTTTTT,TRBJ2-2,-,TRBV5-1,-
CASSQGMRNEQFF,TGCGCCAGCAGCCAAGGGATGAGGAATGAGCAGTTCTTC,TRBJ2-1,-,TRBV4-1,-
CASSESGASQETQYF,TGCGCCAGCAGTGAGTCCGGGGCTTCCCAAGAGACCCAGTACTTC,TRBJ2-5,-,TRBV10-1,-
CASSFLVDTQYF,TGTGCCAGCAGCTTTTTAGTGGATACGCAGTATTTT,TRBJ2-3,-,TRBV5-6,-
CASSSGLADNEQFF,TGTGCCAGCAGTTCCGGACTAGCGGACAATGAGCAGTTCTTC,TRBJ2-1,-,TRBV5-6,TRBD2
CSVGTQQFF,TGCAGCGTGGGGACACAGCAGTTCTTC,TRBJ2-1,-,TRBV29-1,-
CASSLGVQNTDTQYF,TGTGCCAGCAGCTTAGGCGTACAGAACACAGATACGCAGTATTTT,TRBJ2-3,-,TRBV13,-
CASSKYTGNPYEQYF,TGTGCCAGCAGCAAGTACACCGGGAATCCCTACGAGCAGTACTTC,TRBJ2-7,-,TRBV27,-
CASSFTGSEQFF,TGCGCCAGCAGTTTTACAGGGTCAGAGCAGTTCTTC,TRBJ2-1,-,TRBV5-1,-
CATSPRGAGTDTQYF,TGTGCCACCAGCCCCCGTGGGGCGGGCACAGATACGCAGTATTTT,TRBJ2-3,-,TRBV15,-
CASSSSSGLISYEQYF,TGTGCCAGCAGTTCCTCCTCGGGACTCATCTCCTACGAGCAGTACTTC,TRBJ2-7,once,TRBV27,-
CASSSPSGGSDEQFF,TGTGCCAGCAGTTCCCCGAGCGGGGGGAGTGATGAGCAGTTCTTC,TRBJ2-1,-,TRBV6-5,TRBD2
CASSSKGGRARGTGELFF,TGTGCCAGCAGTTCCAAGGGGGGCAGGGCACGAGGCACCGGGGAGCTGTTTTTT,TRBJ2-2,-,TRBV28,-
CASSWGGTGELFF,TGCGCCAGCAGCTGGGGAGGCACCGGGGAGCTGTTTTTT,TRBJ2-2,-,TRBV5-1,-
CASSFGTGGYNEQFF,TGTGCCAGCAGTTTTGGGACAGGGGGCTACAATGAGCAGTTCTTC,TRBJ2-1,few,TRBV27,TRBD1
CASSLLGLAGGVDEQFF,TGTGCCAGCAGCCTTCTCGGACTAGCGGGAGGGGTGGATGAGCAGTTCTTC,TRBJ2-1,-,TRBV7-9,TRBD2
CASSHIAGSSYNEQFF,TGTGCCAGCAGCCACATAGCGGGAAGCTCCTACAATGAGCAGTTCTTC,TRBJ2-1,-,TRBV14,TRBD2